This entry lists 8 T cell receptor beta chains sequenced from one sample in a study of vaccination effects on CD4 cells after COVID-19. No antigens are known for them. Antigen-specific CD4+ T cells were expanded with viral peptide pools in the ViraFEST assay before sequencing. It was after around 10 days of culture that CD4+ T cells were isolated. The study found no prior SARS-CoV-2 infection in the vaccine recipients, who tested negative for nucleocapsid antibodies. The table came from immunoSEQ multiplex PCR; TCRdb's copy has only in-frame clones and leaves some out. This table has roughly 67,000 clones, around 76% appearing once. Material: CD4+ T cells from PBMCs cultured with SARS-CoV-2 spike peptides, obtained before COVID-19 vaccination. The receptor source for this set is a human donor who received a COVID-19 vaccine.

This chain connects TRBV24-1 to TRBJ1-5, with D possibly TRBD1 on 6 matching bases. Germline CDR1 is KGHDR and CDR2 is SFDVKD. V was trimmed by 4 bases and J by 2 bases, leaving 23 bases between them. The CDR3 is made up of 19 amino acids. The chain's CDR3 is CATSDPLKYRVVGNQPQHF. The DNA for the CDR3 is TGTGCCACCAGTGACCCTCTCAAATACAGGGTAGTCGGCAATCAGCCCCAGCATTTT.

The V gene is TRBV6-2 or TRBV6-3, the J gene TRBJ2-7, with D perhaps being TRBD1 or TRBD2 (6 bases each). Germline values: CDR1 MNHEY, CDR2 SVGEGT. This CDR3 has 14 amino acids. Between the trimmed V and J ends, which lost 5 bases and 4 bases, there was a span of 15 bases. The CDR3 sequence: CASSGGRPNYEQYV. The CDR3 nucleotides read TGTGCCAGCAGTGGGGGGCGACCGAATTACGAGCAGTACGTC.

This clone was recorded only once. This sequence joins TRBV10-3 and TRBJ1-5; D is uncertain. The length of the CDR3 is 13 residues. In germline, CDR1 is ENHRY, CDR2 SYGVKD. V gave up 0 bases and J gave up 5 bases, with 5 bases separating them. The CDR3 DNA reads as TGTGCCATCAGTGAGTCGACGGATCAGCCCCAGCATTTT. As protein: CAISESTDQPQHF.

V and J are TRBV10-3 and TRBJ2-7; no clear D. Germline CDR1 reads ENHRY; CDR2 reads SYGVKD. The CDR3 length is 12 residues. Trimming stripped 3 bases from V and 3 bases from J, with 6 bases between. The CDR3 nucleotides read TGTGCCATCAGTGACGCAGGCTACGAGCAGTACGTC. Protein sequence: CAISDAGYEQYV.

The rearrangement joins TRBV5-1 to TRBJ2-1; 8 bases align to TRBD2. Per the germline V gene, CDR1 is SGHRS and CDR2 is YFSETQ. This CDR3 region has 15 residues. The trim removed 3 bases at V and 0 bases at J, leaving 2 bases unmatched. CDR3: CASSSTSGSYNEQFF. The CDR3 DNA sequence: TGCGCCAGCAGCTCCACTAGCGGCTCCTACAATGAGCAGTTCTTC.

With respect to this clone: Other DNA sequences in the sample encode the same CDR3. The J gene is TRBJ2-5, the V gene TRBV5-1, with D perhaps matching TRBD1 (5 bases). Germline CDR1 is SGHRS and CDR2 is YFSETQ. V was trimmed by 0 bases and J by 4 bases, leaving 10 bases between them. The CDR3 extends over 14 amino acids. This CDR3 is CASSLGAGRETQYF. In DNA form, the CDR3 reads TGCGCCAGCAGCTTGGGAGCAGGGCGAGAGACCCAGTACTTC.

This clone was seen just once. V and J are TRBV24-1 and TRBJ1-1; weak D call: TRBD1 (5 bases). The CDR3 totals 16 residues. Trimming took off 2 bases at V and 3 bases at J, with 15 bases between the two ends. Germline CDR1 KGHDR, CDR2 SFDVKD. The CDR3 region is CATSDSKGEGDTEAFF. The CDR3 bases are TGTGCCACCAGTGATTCTAAAGGGGAGGGTGACACTGAAGCTTTCTTT.

This clone was seen only a few times. V usage is TRBV7-9 and J usage is TRBJ1-6; no reliable D call. The CDR3 spans 12 residues. The V and J ends lost 2 bases and 8 bases respectively, with 4 bases between them. CDR1 is SEHNR and CDR2 is FQNEAQ in the germline V gene (reference sequence). Here the CDR3 reads CASSLLDSPLHF. The DNA of the CDR3 is TGTGCCAGCAGCTTACTTGATTCACCCCTCCACTTT.